These 3 T cell receptor beta chains were sequenced from one sample in a study of regulatory T cells in long-lasting Graves disease. As to time point: newly diagnosed GD, antithyroid drugs for less than 3 months. Scientists built the TCR library using RNA that was extracted from PBMCs. CDR3 regions were amplified by Arm-PCR using iRepertoire HTBI primers to build TCR beta libraries. MiXCR, applied by TCRdb to the multiplex PCR reads, yields one record per CDR3 protein. The repertoire holds about 520,000 distinct CDR3 sequences, with more than 10% as singletons. This sample was shared with a second study, whose subject was T cells in Graves' hyperthyroidism and ophthalmopathy.

Sample: peripheral blood mononuclear cells (PBMCs), taken at new diagnosis, from a patient treated with antithyroid drugs. The receptors shown here come from a woman in her twenties or thirties with Graves disease.

This clonotype was counted ten times or more. V and J are TRBV6-1 and TRBJ2-2; 9 positions agree with TRBD1. Trimming took 6 bases from V and 5 from J; bases not matched to a gene: 7. The CDR3 has 15 residues. Germline values: CDR1 MNHNS, CDR2 SASEGT. CDR3 DNA sequence: TGTGCCAGCAGACCCGACAGGGGGTCTACCGGGGAGCTGTTTTTT. Encoded protein: CASRPDRGSTGELFF.

This clonotype was seen many times. The chain is built from TRBV19 and TRBJ1-1; D possibly corresponds to TRBD1 (5 bases). The CDR3 length is 13 residues. Per the germline V gene, CDR1 is LNHDA and CDR2 is SQIVND (reference sequence). Trimming took off 11 bases at V and 1 base at J, with 14 bases between the two ends. CDR3 region: CALRAGTNTEAFF. Written as DNA, the CDR3 is TGTGCCCTTCGGGCAGGGACGAACACTGAAGCTTTCTTT.

At least ten counts were recorded for this clonotype. The V and J genes are TRBV5-1 and TRBJ2-1; D is possibly TRBD1 (5 bases). The germline V gene has CDR1 SGHRS and CDR2 YFSETQ. Trimming pared 0 bases from V and 9 bases from J, leaving 16 bases between. This CDR3 spans 15 amino acids. As DNA, the CDR3 is TGCGCCAGCAGCTTGGAGGCAGGGAAATGGGCTGAGCAGTTCTTC. Its translation: CASSLEAGKWAEQFF.